A selection of T cell receptor beta chains follows, all from one sample in a study of cytomegalovirus exposure and HLA in healthy donors. Profiled with immunoSEQ multiplex PCR; TCRdb holds only in-frame clones, not every one. Among roughly 120,000 clones listed, 50% to 65% were seen once. What was sequenced was PBMCs. The source is a woman aged 40 to 50 in good health and CMV-seropositive. CDR3s include the opening cysteine and the closing phenylalanine or tryptophan. A D gene is named only where the DNA matches it firmly. Size is omitted from some rows. Given values are once, few, many or a class for expanded clones.

j_call d_call v_call clone_size cdr3_aa cdr3_nt
TRBJ2-1 TRBD2 TRBV4-1 few CASSQVSGTRNEQFF TGCGCCAGCAGCCAAGTAAGCGGGACTAGAAATGAGCAGTTCTTC
TRBJ2-1 TRBD2 TRBV7-9 - CASSLRRDYYNEQFF TGTGCCAGCAGCTTAAGGCGGGACTACTACAATGAGCAGTTCTTC
TRBJ2-7 - TRBV5-8 once CASRKKTGYSYEQYF TGTGCCAGCAGAAAAAAGACAGGATACTCCTACGAGCAGTACTTC
TRBJ2-1 TRBD2 TRBV18 - CASSPAPSGAPYNEQFF TGTGCCAGCTCACCTGCCCCTAGCGGAGCCCCCTACAATGAGCAGTTCTTC
TRBJ2-2 TRBD1 TRBV7-8 - CASSQQSRGRCTGELFF TGTGCCAGCAGCCAACAGAGCAGGGGGCGATGCACCGGGGAGCTGTTTTTT
TRBJ2-5 - TRBV10-3 - CAISKIAEETQYF TGTGCCATCAGTAAAATAGCGGAAGAGACCCAGTACTTC
TRBJ2-7 - TRBV9 - CASSVTDEAYEQYF TGTGCCAGCAGCGTGACAGATGAGGCCTACGAGCAGTACTTC
TRBJ2-3 TRBD2 TRBV19 - CATRDSGSPTDTQYF TGTGCCACACGGGATAGCGGGAGCCCTACAGATACGCAGTATTTT
TRBJ1-2 - TRBV5-4 once CASSLEAGAAPPF TGTGCCAGCAGCTTGGAGGCGGGGGCCGCCCCGCCCTTC
TRBJ2-2 TRBD1 TRBV30 - CAWRRGQGVTGELFF TGTGCCTGGAGGCGGGGACAGGGGGTCACCGGGGAGCTGTTTTTT
TRBJ1-5 - TRBV4-1 - CASSHTAAETLNQPQHF TGCGCCAGCAGCCATACCGCGGCGGAGACTTTGAATCAGCCCCAGCATTTT
TRBJ1-1 - TRBV30 - CAWSVLQNTEAFF TGTGCCTGGAGTGTACTCCAGAACACTGAAGCTTTCTTT
TRBJ1-2 - TRBV15 - CATSSGLADNYGYTF TGTGCCACCAGCAGTGGGCTAGCAGATAACTATGGCTACACCTTC
TRBJ2-5 - TRBV9 - CASSVGTIQETQYF TGTGCCAGCAGCGTAGGGACTATCCAAGAGACCCAGTACTTC
TRBJ2-7 TRBD1 TRBV6-6 few CASRDYRGVYEQYF TGTGCCAGCAGGGATTACAGGGGAGTCTACGAGCAGTACTTC
TRBJ2-2 - TRBV29-1 - CSVEEREDSNTGELFF TGCAGCGTTGAAGAAAGGGAGGACTCGAACACCGGGGAGCTGTTTTTT